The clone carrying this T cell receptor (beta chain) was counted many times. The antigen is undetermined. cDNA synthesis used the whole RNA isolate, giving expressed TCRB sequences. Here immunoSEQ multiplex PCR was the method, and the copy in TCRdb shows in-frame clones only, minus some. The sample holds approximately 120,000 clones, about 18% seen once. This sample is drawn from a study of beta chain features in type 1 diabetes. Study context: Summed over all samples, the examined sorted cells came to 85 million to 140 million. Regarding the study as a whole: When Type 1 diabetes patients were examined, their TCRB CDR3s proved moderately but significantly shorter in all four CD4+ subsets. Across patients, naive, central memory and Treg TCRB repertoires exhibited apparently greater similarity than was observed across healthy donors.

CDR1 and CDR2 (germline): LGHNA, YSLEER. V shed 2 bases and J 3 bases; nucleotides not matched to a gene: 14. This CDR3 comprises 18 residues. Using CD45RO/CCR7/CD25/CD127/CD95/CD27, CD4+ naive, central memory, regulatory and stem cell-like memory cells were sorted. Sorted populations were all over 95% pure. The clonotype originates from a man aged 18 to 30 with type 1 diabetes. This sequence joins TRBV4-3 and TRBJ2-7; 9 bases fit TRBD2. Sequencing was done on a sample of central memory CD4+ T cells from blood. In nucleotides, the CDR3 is TGCGCCAGCAGCCAACAACTAGCGGGCGGGGGGCCGTACTACGAGCAGTACTTC. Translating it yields CASSQQLAGGGPYYEQYF.